This is a list of T cell receptor beta chains from one sample in a study of human T cells and chemical hapten exposure. TCRdb re-called the RACE reads with MiXCR, one entry per CDR3 protein. The sample carries around 260,000 distinct CDR3 sequences, more than 6.5% recorded once. Sequenced material: whole blood, taken in connection with sensitization to the hapten diphenylcyclopropenone (DPC). These TCRs come from a woman between 40 and 50 years old with alopecia areata. Some clones in this sample may be carry-over from other donors' samples. Both conserved end residues are part of each CDR3. A D gene is named only where the DNA matches it firmly. The listing skips clone size in some rows; elsewhere it reads once, few, many or a size class.

CDR3aa,CDR3nt,j_gene,abundance,d_gene,v_gene
CASSKAQLFSGSSYEQYF,TGTGCCAGCAGCAAAGCTCAACTCTTCTCGGGGTCCTCCTACGAGCAGTACTTC,TRBJ2-7,few,.,TRBV21-1
CASSWGVGTEAFF,TGTGCCAGCAGCTGGGGGGTTGGCACTGAAGCTTTCTTT,TRBJ1-1,many,.,TRBV7-2
CASSPGLLSEQYF,TGTGCCAGCAGCCCGGGACTACTGAGCGAGCAGTACTTC,TRBJ2-7,many,TRBD2,TRBV2
CASSYVARPYEQYF,TGTGCCAGCAGTTACGTTGCCAGGCCCTACGAGCAGTACTTC,TRBJ2-7,.,.,TRBV6-5
CASSFPPQETQYF,TGTGCCAGCAGTTTCCCTCCTCAAGAGACCCAGTACTTC,TRBJ2-5,.,.,TRBV28
CASSDYRPHTGELFF,TGTGCCAGCAGCGATTATCGGCCCCACACCGGGGAGCTGTTTTTT,TRBJ2-2,few,.,TRBV7-9
CASSPRGQGLIDTQYF,TGTGCCAGCTCCCCCAGAGGACAGGGACTAATAGATACGCAGTATTTT,TRBJ2-3,.,.,TRBV7-9
CASSLEGTSGSNEQFF,TGTGCCAGCAGCTTAGAAGGGACTAGCGGGAGTAATGAGCAGTTCTTC,TRBJ2-1,few,TRBD2,TRBV7-2
CASRRDFAYEQYF,TGTGCCAGCAGGCGGGACTTCGCCTACGAGCAGTACTTC,TRBJ2-7,many,.,TRBV12-3/TRBV12-4
CASSYSTANGYTF,TGTGCCAGCAGTTACTCGACGGCGAATGGCTACACCTTC,TRBJ1-2,few,.,TRBV6-5
CASSSPGQGVEQYF,TGTGCCAGCAGTTCGCCGGGACAGGGGGTTGAGCAGTACTTC,TRBJ2-7,few,TRBD1,TRBV27
CASSLMPGGRNTEAFF,TGCGCCAGCAGCTTGATGCCAGGGGGCAGGAACACTGAAGCTTTCTTT,TRBJ1-1,many,TRBD1,TRBV5-1
CASSLMGGSTDTQYF,TGTGCCAGCAGCTTAATGGGAGGGAGCACAGATACGCAGTATTTT,TRBJ2-3,.,TRBD2,TRBV7-2
CASSYPLGLPSSYEQYF,TGTGCCAGCAGTTACCCCCTAGGACTTCCGAGCTCCTACGAGCAGTACTTC,TRBJ2-7,many,.,TRBV6-2/TRBV6-3
CASSFSSLAVNEQFF,TGTGCCAGCAGTTTCTCCAGCCTAGCGGTCAATGAGCAGTTCTTC,TRBJ2-1,few,TRBD2,TRBV12-3/TRBV12-4
CASSLDRGLGYTF,TGTGCCAGCAGCCTTGACAGGGGTTTGGGCTACACCTTC,TRBJ1-2,few,TRBD1,TRBV28
CSVAVQGLVPDTQYF,TGCAGCGTTGCAGTTCAGGGGTTGGTGCCAGATACGCAGTATTTT,TRBJ2-3,.,.,TRBV29-1
CASSSNNRGAGELFF,TGTGCCAGCAGCTCTAACAACAGGGGAGCCGGGGAGCTGTTTTTT,TRBJ2-2,.,TRBD1,TRBV7-9
CASSPQSGLNGYTF,TGTGCCAGCTCACCACAATCAGGGTTGAATGGCTACACCTTC,TRBJ1-2,.,.,TRBV18
CASSFHVNEKLFF,TGTGCCAGCAGCTTCCACGTTAATGAAAAACTGTTTTTT,TRBJ1-4,many,.,TRBV11-1
CASSVDPGHGVGGIDEQYF,TGTGCCAGCAGCGTGGACCCGGGACATGGAGTCGGTGGTATCGACGAGCAGTACTTC,TRBJ2-7,.,.,TRBV9
CASSFGQSAKNIQYF,TGTGCCAGCAGCTTCGGACAGTCTGCCAAAAACATTCAGTACTTC,TRBJ2-4,many,.,TRBV7-2
CASNRQGVRETQYF,TGTGCCAGCAACCGACAGGGGGTCAGAGAGACCCAGTACTTC,TRBJ2-5,.,TRBD1,TRBV9
CASSFWPNYGCTF,TGTGCCAGCAGCTTTTGGCCGAACTATGGCTGCACCTTC,TRBJ1-2,.,.,TRBV5-4
CASSSRTGLGNTIYF,TGTGCCAGCAGCTCAAGGACCGGGCTTGGAAACACCATATATTTT,TRBJ1-3,few,.,TRBV7-2
CASSLYSGAYEQYF,TGTGCCAGCAGTTTATATAGTGGGGCCTACGAGCAGTACTTC,TRBJ2-7,few,.,TRBV28
CASTPRTGPHEQYF,TGTGCCAGCACCCCCCGGACAGGGCCCCACGAGCAGTACTTC,TRBJ2-7,.,TRBD1,TRBV28
CASSLGTFSSNEQFF,TGCGCCAGCAGCTTAGGGACGTTCAGCTCCAATGAGCAGTTCTTC,TRBJ2-1,.,.,TRBV5-1
CASSLVAGGERTSGSLSSYEQYF,TGTGCCAGCAGCTTAGTGGCGGGGGGCGAGAGAACTAGCGGGTCTCTGAGCTCCTACGAGCAGTACTTC,TRBJ2-7,.,TRBD2,TRBV7-6
CASSSPGGADQPQHF,TGTGCCAGCAGTTCCCCAGGGGGCGCGGATCAGCCCCAGCATTTT,TRBJ1-5,few,TRBD1,TRBV12-3/TRBV12-4